A single sample gave rise to the 18 T cell receptor beta chains below, sequenced in a study of T cell repertoires in cytomegalovirus infection. TCRdb analysed the reads with MiXCR anew, one entry per CDR3 protein. This sample has 200,000 to 250,000 distinct CDR3 sequences; approximately 7% occur once, and the top ten carry roughly 6%. Material for sequencing was PBMCs. These receptor sequences come from a human donor in good health (CMV status not recorded). Some clones in this sample may be carry-over from other donors' samples.

This clonotype has a count of ten or more. This chain's CDR3 is CASSYVRTYEQYF. As DNA, the CDR3 is TGTGCCAGCAGTTATGTCAGGACCTACGAGCAGTACTTC. This sequence joins TRBV6-2 or TRBV6-3 and TRBJ2-7; D is undetermined. CDR1 and CDR2 (germline): MNHEY, SVGEGT. V dropped 3 bases and J dropped 2 bases, with 8 bases sitting between them. This CDR3 comprises 13 residues.

This clonotype was seen at least ten times. The genes are TRBV6-1 and TRBJ1-4; perhaps TRBD1 as D (5 bases). The germline V and J ends were trimmed by 6 bases and 8 bases, with 19 bases remaining between them. The CDR3 sequence is 15 residues long. CDR1 MNHNS and CDR2 SASEGT come from the germline V gene. The CDR3 DNA follows: TGTGCCAGCAGCCGGACTAGAGAAGGGGAGGAAAAACTGTTTTTT. Its protein is CASSRTREGEEKLFF.

The chain's CDR3 is CASSEVRLVGTGELFF. The CDR3 DNA is TGTGCCAGCAGTGAGGTCAGGCTCGTTGGCACCGGGGAGCTGTTTTTT. The gene calls are TRBV2 and TRBJ2-2; D remains ambiguous. V was pared by 3 bases and J by 4 bases, with 15 bases between. Looked up from germline, CDR1 is SNHLY and CDR2 is FYNNEI. The CDR3 consists of 16 residues.

Many counts were recorded for this clonotype. The chain employs TRBV20-1 and TRBJ2-1; possibly TRBD1 for D (5 bases). CDR3 length: 14 residues. CDR1 and CDR2 (germline): DFQATT, SNEGSKA (reference sequence). Trimming shortened V by 6 bases and J by 1 base, and 13 bases separated the two germline ends. The CDR3 bases are TGCAGTGCCTTAAGACAGAATTCCTACAATGAGCAGTTCTTC. It yields the protein CSALRQNSYNEQFF.

This clonotype was recorded once. A much larger clone is a single base away; this may be a read error. V usage is TRBV18 and J usage is TRBJ1-3; perhaps TRBD1 as D (5 bases). V lost 3 bases, J lost 0 bases, and 21 bases lay in between. This CDR3 has 19 residues. Germline CDR1 reads KGHSH; CDR2 reads LQKENI. The CDR3 loop reads CASSPYQGRQRSSGNTIYF. In DNA, the CDR3 is TGTGCCAGCTCACCCTATCAAGGCAGACAGAGATCCTCTGGAAACACCATATATTTT. The whole variable domain, remainder taken from reference TRBV18 and TRBJ1-3, is NAGVMQNPRHLVRRRGQEARLRCSPMKGHSHVYWYRQLPEEGLKFMVYLQKENIIDESGMPKERFSAEFPKEGPSILRIQQVVRGDSAAYFCASSPYQGRQRSSGNTIYFGEGSWLTVV.

CDR3 in DNA: TGTGCCATCAGTGAGTCATTATGGGATAGCAATCAGCCCCAGCATTTT. As protein: CAISESLWDSNQPQHF. V and J are TRBV10-3 and TRBJ1-5; D not certain. V was clipped by 0 bases and J by 0 bases, with 9 bases between them. CDR1 and CDR2 (germline): ENHRY, SYGVKD. The CDR3 extends over 16 amino acids.

This clonotype was seen many times. The rearrangement joins TRBV5-5 to TRBJ2-1; D remains ambiguous. The V gene lost 2 bases and the J gene lost 0 bases, with 6 bases spanning the gap. The germline gives CDR1 SGHKS, CDR2 YYEKEE (reference sequence). This CDR3 region has 14 residues. The CDR3 DNA is TGTGCCAGCAGCTTCACCTCCTCCTACAATGAGCAGTTCTTC. Translating it yields CASSFTSSYNEQFF.

Ten or more counts support this clonotype. V gene TRBV4-3 combines with J gene TRBJ2-7, with TRBD2 as a possible D gene (5 bases). Trimming removed 0 bases from V and 0 bases from J, with 15 bases in between. Germline loops: CDR1 LGHNA, CDR2 YSLEER. The CDR3 is 17 amino acids. The CDR3 sequence: CASSQDFRGRGSYEQYF. CDR3 in DNA: TGCGCCAGCAGCCAAGATTTTAGAGGGAGAGGCTCCTACGAGCAGTACTTC.

This clonotype was counted ten times or more. V usage is TRBV28 and J usage is TRBJ1-1; D call uncertain. CDR1 MDHEN and CDR2 SYDVKM come from the germline V gene. The V end lost 3 bases, the J end lost 0 bases, and 14 bases lay between the germline ends. The CDR3 length is 16 residues. This chain's CDR3 is CASSLHGLPMNTEAFF. CDR3 coding DNA: TGTGCCAGCAGTTTGCACGGACTTCCCATGAACACTGAAGCTTTCTTT.

This clonotype was seen at least ten times. The gene calls are TRBV6-2 or TRBV6-3 and TRBJ2-7, with 8 positions matching TRBD2. The CDR3 sequence is 14 residues long. Per germline, CDR1 MNHEY and CDR2 SVGEGT. The J segment lost 2 bases and the V segment lost 4 bases, leaving 4 bases of the junction unmatched. CDR3 protein: CASSSGGGPYEQYF. The DNA of the CDR3 is TGTGCCAGCAGTTCCGGGGGGGGGCCCTACGAGCAGTACTTC.

This clonotype was detected ten times or more. V is TRBV6-1 and J is TRBJ1-1, with 9 bases aligning to TRBD1. Trimming removed 8 bases from V and 5 bases from J; junction bases left unmatched: 6. CDR3 length equals 13 residues. Per germline, CDR1 MNHNS and CDR2 SASEGT. Here the CDR3 reads CASLQGAGTEAFF. DNA of the CDR3: TGTGCCAGCCTACAGGGGGCTGGAACTGAAGCTTTCTTT.

This clonotype occurred many times. J is TRBJ2-3 and V is TRBV15; D is unclear. V was trimmed by 0 bases and J by 5 bases, leaving 6 bases between them. From germline, CDR1 is LNHNV and CDR2 YYDKDF (reference sequence). The CDR3 runs 13 residues. Here the CDR3 reads CATSRDQGDTQYF. As DNA, the CDR3 is TGTGCCACCAGCAGAGATCAAGGAGATACGCAGTATTTT.

This clonotype has a count of ten or more. The J gene is TRBJ2-4, the V gene TRBV4-3, with D possibly matching TRBD1 (6 bases). V lost 0 bases, J lost 0 bases, and 12 bases lay in between. The CDR3 extends over 17 amino acids. Germline V lookup: CDR1 LGHNA, CDR2 YSLEER. Here the CDR3 DNA reads TGCGCCAGCAGCCAAGATCTTACAGGGAAAGCCAAAAACATTCAGTACTTC. Protein product: CASSQDLTGKAKNIQYF.

This clonotype was seen at least ten times. DNA of the CDR3: TGTGCCAGCAGCTCCCGGACAGGGGTGAATCAGCCCCAGCATTTT. It yields the protein CASSSRTGVNQPQHF. The gene calls are TRBV7-2 and TRBJ1-5; 9 nucleotides line up with TRBD1. The length of the CDR3 is 15 residues. V dropped 4 bases and J dropped 4; count of bases not matched to a gene: 5. CDR1 and CDR2 from the germline V gene are SGHTA and FQGNSA.

The CDR3 DNA sequence: TGTGCCAGCAGCTTCGGGACGAACACTGAAGCTTTCTTT. Its protein is CASSFGTNTEAFF. V and J are TRBV7-2 and TRBJ1-1; TRBD1 is a possible D gene (5 bases). Trimming pared 3 bases from V and 1 base from J, leaving 6 bases between. This CDR3 has 13 amino acids. The germline gives CDR1 SGHTA, CDR2 FQGNSA.

The chain recombines TRBV2 with TRBJ2-6; the match to TRBD1 covers 8 bases. V dropped 5 bases and J dropped 13; count of bases not matched to a gene: 7. Germline CDR1 is SNHLY and CDR2 is FYNNEI. This CDR3 is built from 13 residues. This chain's CDR3 is CASSRTGLSVLTF. In nucleotides, the CDR3 is TGTGCCAGCAGTCGGACAGGGTTATCGGTCCTGACTTTC.

The chain carries TRBV28 and TRBJ1-4, with TRBD1 matching 7 bases. The CDR3 totals 15 residues. The germline V gene encodes CDR1 MDHEN and CDR2 SYDVKM. J gave up 7 bases and V 0 bases, and 5 bases lay outside the gene matches. In nucleotides, the CDR3 is TGTGCCAGCAGTTTATGGGCAGGGGGAATTGAAAAACTGTTTTTT. Residues: CASSLWAGGIEKLFF.

As concerns this clonotype: Lacking the conserved final phenylalanine or tryptophan, this CDR3 likely reflects a read error. The J gene is TRBJ1-3, the V gene TRBV10-3; possibly TRBD1 for D (6 bases). CDR1 and CDR2 (germline): ENHRY, SYGVKD. Trimming removed 3 bases from V and 7 bases from J, with 13 bases in between. The CDR3 is 14 residues long. The CDR3 DNA sequence: TGTGCCATCAGTGAACCCAGGGGAGGCAACACCATATATTCT. Translating it yields CAISEPRGGNTIYS.